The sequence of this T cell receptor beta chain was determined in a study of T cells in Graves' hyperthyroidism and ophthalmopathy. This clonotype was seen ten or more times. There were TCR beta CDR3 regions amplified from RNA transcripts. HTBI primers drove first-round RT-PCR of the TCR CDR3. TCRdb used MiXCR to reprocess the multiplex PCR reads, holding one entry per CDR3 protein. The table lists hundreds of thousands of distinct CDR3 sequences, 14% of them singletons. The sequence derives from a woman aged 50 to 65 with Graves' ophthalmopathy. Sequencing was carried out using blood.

CDR3 in amino acids: CASSPSIETGELFF. CDR3 in DNA: TGCGCCAGCAGCCCCTCAATCGAAACCGGGGAGCTGTTTTTT. The V gene is TRBV5-1, the J gene TRBJ2-2; unclear D gene. The CDR3 extends over 14 amino acids. Trimming removed 4 bases at V and 5 bases at J, with 12 bases between. Germline lookup yields CDR1 SGHRS and CDR2 YFSETQ.